Sequencing of this T cell receptor (beta chain) was carried out in a study of neurological immune-mediated disorders. General study findings and limits: Patients with HTLV-1-associated myelopathy had the highest level of TCR clonal expansion, whereas patients with multiple sclerosis had the lowest level, falling beneath the level found in healthy controls.

This clonotype showed up just a few times. Its antigen is unknown. With V trimmed by 4 bases and J by 3 bases, 6 bases remained unmatched. Germline CDR1 is KGHDR and CDR2 is SFDVKD. The CDR3 is made up of 17 amino acids. A 10-nucleotide random UMI tagged transcripts in template-switch 5'RACE cDNA synthesis. Every sequencing run generated over 170 million TCR-beta sequences from 15-18 subjects. TCRdb fed the 5' RACE reads into MiXCR, producing one record per CDR3 protein. The sample lists tens of thousands of distinct CDR3 sequences; about 25% were seen once. This sample's time point: technical triplicate 2. For the unsorted libraries, 2 million PBMCs stored at -80 C served as input.

The sequencing input was PBMCs. The clonotype was recovered from a man aged 60 to 75 with HTLV-1-associated myelopathy (HAM/TSP). The chain carries TRBV24-1 and TRBJ2-3, with 13 bases lining up with TRBD2. The DNA for the CDR3 is TGTGCCACCAGTGACCCTAGGACTAGCGGGAGTACAGATACGCAGTATTTT. Protein product: CATSDPRTSGSTDTQYF.